This T cell receptor beta chain appears in the sequencing data of a study of technical replicates of blood from a handful of donors. The protocol was immunoSEQ multiplex PCR, while the TCRdb copy is restricted to in-frame clones and leaves out a portion. Seen here are over 60,000 clones, approximately 93% observed once, and the top ten hold approximately 0.25%. V gave up 5 bases and J gave up 0 bases, with 5 bases separating them. The CDR3 has 12 residues. The germline gives CDR1 MNHNS, CDR2 SASEGT. This clone was seen a single time. This receptor was identified in a human donor in good health. The specimen was T cells isolated from PBMCs. The chain links TRBV6-1 to TRBJ2-7; no clear D. The CDR3 DNA reads TGTGCCAGCAGTCTTAGCTCCTACGAGCAGTACTTC. Protein: CASSLSSYEQYF.